These 25 T cell receptor beta chains were all obtained from the same sample, sequenced in a study of shared clonotypes between healthy human individuals. Terminally differentiated effector memory CD45RA+ cells were excluded from the naive CD8 cells, which were CD45RO-negative and positively selected for CCR7. Sequencing used immunoSEQ multiplex PCR; TCRdb keeps in-frame clones, though not all of them. Among about 2 million clones listed, about 95% were seen once. Sequenced sample: naive CD8+ T cells sorted from blood. The receptor set was obtained from a man younger than 30 in good health.

The chain combines TRBV9 with TRBJ1-2; the match to TRBD1 covers 11 bases. CDR3 length: 16 amino acids. Per the germline V gene, CDR1 is SGDLS and CDR2 is YYNGEE. After removal of 0 bases from V and 5 bases from J, the junction contained 6 bases not matched to a gene. CDR3 bases: TGTGCCAGCAGCGTAGGAGGGACAGGGGGTCCTTATGGCTACACCTTC. It codes for CASSVGGTGGPYGYTF.

V is TRBV5-1 and J is TRBJ2-1; D remains ambiguous. The CDR3 consists of 13 residues. Germline loops: CDR1 SGHRS, CDR2 YFSETQ. Between the trimmed V and J ends, which lost 3 bases and 7 bases, there was a span of 11 bases. CDR3 sequence (DNA): TGCGCCAGCAGCTCCATCCCCGGGAATGAGCAGTTCTTC. This gives the protein CASSSIPGNEQFF.

The chain is built from TRBV27 and TRBJ2-1, with TRBD1 identical over 10 bases. Trimming removed 2 bases from V and 4 bases from J; junction bases left unmatched: 2. In germline, CDR1 is MNHEY, CDR2 SMNVEV (reference sequence). The CDR3 sequence is 15 residues long. CDR3 DNA: TGTGCCAGCAGTTTACTGGGACAGGGGTACAATGAGCAGTTCTTC. As protein: CASSLLGQGYNEQFF.

The chain has TRBV6-1 and TRBJ2-5; no clear D. CDR1 is MNHNS and CDR2 is SASEGT in the germline V gene. The CDR3 extends over 12 amino acids. Trimming pared 7 bases from V and 5 bases from J, leaving 11 bases between. This CDR3 is CASNRPPETQYF. DNA of the CDR3: TGTGCCAGCAATCGACCCCCCGAGACCCAGTACTTC.

The chain carries TRBV7-3 and TRBJ2-7; no clear D. This CDR3 is 16 amino acids long. V dropped 2 bases and J dropped 3 bases, with 17 bases sitting between them. Germline loops: CDR1 SGHTA, CDR2 FQGTGA. CDR3 in amino acids: CASSLVSLSPYYEQYF. The CDR3 DNA follows: TGTGCCAGCAGCTTAGTCTCCCTATCACCCTACTACGAGCAGTACTTC. Full variable domain (outside the CDR3, taken from reference TRBV7-3 and TRBJ2-7): GAGVSQTPSNKVTEKGKYVELRCDPISGHTALYWYRQSLGQGPEFLIYFQGTGAADDSGLPNDRFFAVRPEGSVSTLKIQRTERGDSAVYLCASSLVSLSPYYEQYFGPGTRLTVT.

The chain is built from TRBV27 and TRBJ2-7; TRBD1 aligns across 7 bases. Trimming removed 8 bases from V and 2 bases from J; junction bases left unmatched: 6. Germline CDR1 MNHEY, CDR2 SMNVEV (reference sequence). The CDR3 extends over 13 amino acids. CDR3: CASSTGFPYEQYF. The DNA for the CDR3 is TGTGCCAGCTCGACAGGGTTCCCCTACGAGCAGTACTTC.

Here the CDR3 DNA reads TGTGCCAGCAGGGACAGACTATACGAGCAGTACTTC. The encoded protein is CASRDRLYEQYF. The chain links TRBV27 to TRBJ2-7; possible D gene TRBD1, 6 bases. Trimming took 6 bases from V and 4 from J, leaving 10 bases between them. The CDR3 loop spans 12 amino acids. Germline V lookup: CDR1 MNHEY, CDR2 SMNVEV (reference sequence).

The sample holds one count of this clone. J is TRBJ1-6 and V is TRBV28; the D is unclear. This CDR3 is 16 amino acids long. Germline V CDR1 and CDR2: MDHEN, SYDVKM. V lost 2 bases, J lost 0 bases, and 8 bases lay in between. Here the CDR3 DNA reads TGTGCCAGCAGTTTACCTCACAGCTCCTATAATTCACCCCTCCACTTT. Translation gives CASSLPHSSYNSPLHF. The variable domain in full, with the rest retrieved from reference TRBV28 and TRBJ1-6, is DVKVTQSSRYLVKRTGEKVFLECVQDMDHENMFWYRQDPGLGLRLIYFSYDVKMKEKGDIPEGYSVSREKKERFSLILESASTNQTSMYLCASSLPHSSYNSPLHFGNGTRLTVT.

About this clone itself: Other DNA sequences of this sample code for an identical CDR3. This chain uses TRBV11-2 with TRBJ2-7; tentative D call: TRBD2 (5 bases). Trimming pared 5 bases from V and 4 bases from J, leaving 12 bases between. Germline V gene sequence: CDR1 SGHAT, CDR2 FQNNGV. CDR3 length equals 13 residues. The DNA of the CDR3 is TGTGCCAGCAGCCCTACGGGGAGTTACGAGCAGTACTTC. Its translation is CASSPTGSYEQYF. Full variable domain (missing parts from reference TRBV11-2 and TRBJ2-7): EAGVAQSPRYKIIEKRQSVAFWCNPISGHATLYWYQQILGQGPKLLIQFQNNGVVDDSQLPKDRFSAERLKGVDSTLKIQPAKLEDSAVYLCASSPTGSYEQYFGPGTRLTVT.

The chain has TRBV9 and TRBJ2-7; the D gene is possibly TRBD1 (6 bases). The CDR3 extends over 13 amino acids. Trimming took 0 bases from V and 4 from J, leaving 8 bases between them. Germline CDR1 and CDR2: SGDLS and YYNGEE. CDR3 amino acids: CASSVGGHYEQYF. As DNA, the CDR3 is TGTGCCAGCAGCGTAGGGGGACATTACGAGCAGTACTTC.

The chain combines TRBV6-5 with TRBJ1-1; D not certain. The CDR3 loop spans 13 amino acids. Trimming took off 6 bases at V and 4 bases at J, with 12 bases between the two ends. Germline-derived CDR1 and CDR2 are MNHEY and SVGAGI. This CDR3 is CASSQLWGTEAFF. The CDR3 DNA reads as TGTGCCAGCAGCCAACTCTGGGGCACTGAAGCTTTCTTT.

V usage is TRBV7-9 and J usage is TRBJ2-7; weak D call: TRBD2 (5 bases). The germline V and J ends were trimmed by 5 bases and 6 bases, with 14 bases remaining between them. The CDR3 extends over 13 amino acids. Germline CDR1 reads SEHNR; CDR2 reads FQNEAQ (reference sequence). CDR3 loop: CASSPGVGGEQYF. CDR3 in DNA: TGTGCCAGCAGCCCCGGGGTCGGTGGCGAGCAGTACTTC.

The V and J genes are TRBV27 and TRBJ2-2; 13 bases agree with TRBD2. Trimming removed 2 bases from V and 7 bases from J; junction bases left unmatched: 4. Germline V gene lookup returns CDR1 MNHEY and CDR2 SMNVEV (reference sequence). The CDR3 consists of 16 residues. CDR3 region: CASSLILAGGLGELFF. In DNA, the CDR3 is TGTGCCAGCAGTTTAATACTAGCGGGGGGGCTCGGGGAGCTGTTTTTT.

The V gene is TRBV10-2, the J gene TRBJ2-6, with D perhaps matching TRBD1 or TRBD2 (5 bases each). V was clipped by 6 bases and J by 3 bases, with 24 bases between them. CDR1 WSHSY and CDR2 SAAADI come from the germline V gene. This CDR3 region has 19 residues. CDR3 region: CASSEGLVPTLSGANVLTF. The CDR3 DNA follows: TGCGCCAGCAGCGAGGGGTTAGTGCCCACTTTGAGTGGGGCCAACGTCCTGACTTTC.

The rearrangement joins TRBV7-2 to TRBJ2-1; unclear D gene. This CDR3 comprises 11 residues. V lost 4 bases, J lost 6 bases, and 4 bases lay in between. Germline CDR1 is SGHTA and CDR2 is FQGNSA. CDR3 residues: CASSSGNEQFF. The CDR3 DNA reads as TGTGCCAGCAGCTCGGGCAATGAGCAGTTCTTC.

The chain couples TRBV7-8 to TRBJ2-5; 11 bases align to TRBD2. V trimming: 5 bases; J trimming: 2 bases; junction bases outside the gene matches: 7. CDR3 length: 16 residues. CDR1 is SGHVS and CDR2 is FQNEAQ in the germline V gene. CDR3 nucleotide sequence: TGTGCCAGCAGCCCCAAACTAGCGGGGGTTCAAGAGACCCAGTACTTC. It codes for CASSPKLAGVQETQYF.

The chain carries TRBV7-8 and TRBJ1-3; D call uncertain. Between the trimmed V and J ends, which lost 5 bases and 3 bases, there was a span of 17 bases. The CDR3 consists of 16 residues. Germline CDR1 is SGHVS and CDR2 is FQNEAQ. The CDR3 sequence: CASSPLHVGDGNTIYF. In nucleotides, the CDR3 is TGTGCCAGCAGCCCACTCCACGTGGGAGATGGAAACACCATATATTTT.

This clone was seen only once. The CDR3 DNA reads as TGCGCCAGCAGCTTGGCGGCGGGTGGGACAGATACGCAGTATTTT. Translated, it gives CASSLAAGGTDTQYF. J is TRBJ2-3 and V is TRBV5-1; D possibly corresponds to TRBD2 (5 bases). CDR3 length: 15 residues. Germline V gives CDR1 SGHRS, CDR2 YFSETQ. V shed 0 bases and J shed 3 bases, with 11 bases lying between them.

This chain uses TRBV10-2 with TRBJ2-7; the D is unclear. The V end was cut by 0 bases, the J end by 2 bases, with 11 bases between. The germline V gene has CDR1 WSHSY and CDR2 SAAADI. This CDR3 has 15 residues. This CDR3 reads CASSESPGLAYEQYF. The DNA for the CDR3 is TGCGCCAGCAGTGAGTCTCCAGGTTTGGCCTACGAGCAGTACTTC.

The chain has TRBV9 and TRBJ2-7, with D unresolved. Per germline, CDR1 SGDLS and CDR2 YYNGEE. V shed 0 bases and J shed 2 bases, with 9 bases lying between them. The length of the CDR3 is 14 residues. This CDR3 is CASSVAGWTYEQYF. CDR3 nucleotides: TGTGCCAGCAGCGTAGCTGGGTGGACCTACGAGCAGTACTTC.

This chain connects TRBV7-9 to TRBJ2-7; 8 nucleotides agree with TRBD2. After removal of 5 bases from V and 12 bases from J, the junction contained 6 bases not matched to a gene. The germline V gene has CDR1 SEHNR and CDR2 FQNEAQ (reference sequence). This CDR3 comprises 11 residues. The chain's CDR3 is CASSGGLVLYF. The CDR3 region has the DNA TGTGCCAGCAGCGGGGGACTAGTATTGTACTTC.

The rearrangement uses TRBV4-3 and TRBJ1-2, with a weak D call TRBD1 (5 bases). V dropped 0 bases and J dropped 4 bases, with 9 bases sitting between them. CDR3 length: 14 residues. Germline CDR1 and CDR2: LGHNA and YSLEER. Here the CDR3 reads CASSQDEGTYGYTF. DNA for the CDR3: TGCGCCAGCAGCCAAGATGAAGGGACCTATGGCTACACCTTC.

The rearrangement uses TRBV6-1 and TRBJ1-1; D gene ambiguous. CDR3 length: 11 residues. With 8 bases removed from V and 4 bases from J, the gap between germline ends came to 8 bases. Germline CDR1 MNHNS, CDR2 SASEGT. CDR3 loop: CASRRSTEAFF. Written as DNA, the CDR3 is TGTGCCAGCCGGAGGAGCACTGAAGCTTTCTTT.

The chain is built from TRBV11-1 and TRBJ1-6; 9 nucleotides line up with TRBD1. The CDR3 contains 16 residues. Per the germline V gene, CDR1 is SGHAT and CDR2 is FQDESV (reference sequence). V gave up 3 bases and J gave up 6 bases; unmatched junction bases: 6. The CDR3 DNA follows: TGTGCCAGCAGCTTCACCCCGGGACAGGGTAATTCACCCCTCCACTTT. It encodes CASSFTPGQGNSPLHF.

V is TRBV30 and J is TRBJ2-7, with D perhaps given as TRBD1 or TRBD2 (5 bases each). The CDR3 is 14 amino acids. V was trimmed by 0 bases and J by 2 bases, leaving 11 bases between them. The germline V gene encodes CDR1 GTSNPN and CDR2 SVGIG (reference sequence). The CDR3 nucleotides read TGTGCCTGGAGTGTAATCGGGGACCCCTACGAGCAGTACTTC. Its translation: CAWSVIGDPYEQYF. The full variable domain, its missing parts supplied by reference TRBV30 and TRBJ2-7, is SQTIHQWPATLVQPVGSPLSLECTVEGTSNPNLYWYRQAAGRGLQLLFYSVGIGQISSEVPQNLSASRPQDRQFILSSKKLLLSDSGFYLCAWSVIGDPYEQYFGPGTRLTVT.